The 20 T cell receptor beta chains below all came from one sample that was sequenced in a study of T-cell reconstitution after alpha-beta-depleted transplantation in children. Library preparation (for TCRbeta) was performed with unique molecular identifiers. TCRdb re-called the PCR reads through MiXCR, storing one row per CDR3 protein. In the table there are approximately 400,000 distinct CDR3 sequences, 11% of which are singletons. Source: PBMCs from the stem cell graft donor, taken from the stem cell graft. These receptors originate from a human donor who donated a stem cell graft to a child with acute myeloid leukemia.

Only a few counts were recorded for this clonotype. The DNA of the CDR3 is TGCGCCAGCAGCCGGGCGGGGGAGAACACAGATACGCAGTATTTT. Its translation is CASSRAGENTDTQYF. This chain uses TRBV5-1 with TRBJ2-3; 7 nucleotides align to TRBD2. CDR1 and CDR2 (germline): SGHRS, YFSETQ. V lost 4 bases, J lost 2 bases, and 7 bases stayed unmatched. This CDR3 contains 15 residues. The whole variable domain, remainder taken from reference TRBV5-1 and TRBJ2-3, is KAGVTQTPRYLIKTRGQQVTLSCSPISGHRSVSWYQQTPGQGLQFLFEYFSETQRNKGNFPGRFSGRQFSNSRSEMNVSTLELGDSALYLCASSRAGENTDTQYFGPGTRLTVL.

The chain recombines TRBV5-4 with TRBJ2-1, with D possibly TRBD2 on 6 matching bases. Germline CDR1 and CDR2: SGHNT and YYREEE (reference sequence). This CDR3 contains 16 residues. The germline V and J ends were trimmed by 4 bases and 0 bases, with 14 bases remaining between them. The CDR3 loop reads CASSVPGLGSYNEQFF. CDR3 bases: TGTGCCAGCAGCGTCCCGGGACTCGGCTCCTACAATGAGCAGTTCTTC.

This clonotype was detected only a few times. The rearrangement links TRBV27 to TRBJ1-1; D is unclear. The V gene lost 7 bases and the J gene lost 0 bases, with 9 bases spanning the gap. The CDR3 spans 13 residues. Per germline, CDR1 MNHEY and CDR2 SMNVEV (reference sequence). Here the CDR3 DNA reads TGTGCCAGCAAGCCTTCGATGAACACTGAAGCTTTCTTT. Residues: CASKPSMNTEAFF.

This clonotype has a handful of counts. The chain employs TRBV29-1 and TRBJ1-2; TRBD1 might be the D (6 bases). The CDR3 sequence is 14 residues long. Germline CDR1 and CDR2: SQVTM and ANQGSEA. Trimming removed 2 bases at V and 7 bases at J, with 17 bases between. The CDR3 DNA follows: TGCAGCGTTGAACCCCTTCGGGGGGCGGGTGGCTACACCTTC. This codes for CSVEPLRGAGGYTF.

This clonotype occurred a few times. V gene TRBV20-1 combines with J gene TRBJ2-5; 9 bases line up with TRBD1. V lost 6 bases and J lost 5; bases outside the gene matches: 13. CDR1 DFQATT and CDR2 SNEGSKA come from the germline V gene (reference sequence). This CDR3 is built from 15 residues. The CDR3: CSAPTGTGSFETQYF. The CDR3 nucleotides read TGCAGTGCCCCAACCGGGACAGGGAGTTTTGAGACCCAGTACTTC.

A few counts support this clonotype. As DNA, the CDR3 is TGCGCCAGCAGCGCAACCGGGGCCTACAATGAGCAGTTCTTC. It is translated as CASSATGAYNEQFF. The chain carries TRBV5-1 and TRBJ2-1, with D perhaps matching TRBD2 (5 bases). Germline values: CDR1 SGHRS, CDR2 YFSETQ. Between the trimmed V and J ends, which lost 4 bases and 2 bases, there was a span of 10 bases. CDR3 length equals 14 residues.

The V call is TRBV20-1, the J call TRBJ1-2; 7 bases are a match to TRBD1. CDR1 and CDR2 (germline): DFQATT, SNEGSKA (reference sequence). The trim removed 7 bases at V and 1 base at J, leaving 9 bases unmatched. The CDR3 covers 14 residues. The CDR3 DNA is TGCAGTGGGGGGGGACAGATGATTAACTATGGCTACACCTTC. Translating it yields CSGGGQMINYGYTF.

The rearrangement links TRBV4-1 to TRBJ2-3; a weak D match, TRBD2 (7 bases). Germline V CDR1 and CDR2: MGHRA, YSYEKL. Trimming took off 1 base at V and 4 bases at J, with 21 bases between the two ends. This CDR3 is 18 amino acids long. CDR3 in amino acids: CASSQVLETPGGADTQYF. DNA for the CDR3: TGCGCCAGCAGCCAAGTTCTAGAGACCCCGGGGGGCGCAGATACGCAGTATTTT.

The J gene is TRBJ1-2, the V gene TRBV5-1; D ambiguous. V was clipped by 4 bases and J by 6 bases, with 13 bases between them. This CDR3 has 13 amino acids. Germline CDR1 is SGHRS and CDR2 is YFSETQ. The CDR3 DNA reads TGCGCCAGCAGCACCGGTCCGTACGATGGCTACACCTTC. Protein sequence: CASSTGPYDGYTF.

V usage is TRBV29-1 and J usage is TRBJ2-1; D is undetermined. Germline CDR1 reads SQVTM; CDR2 reads ANQGSEA. V lost 7 bases and J lost 3, with 13 bases in between. This CDR3 comprises 13 residues. The DNA for the CDR3 is TGCAGCGGTCAGGATTGGGACTACAATGAGCAGTTCTTC. Its translation: CSGQDWDYNEQFF.

This clonotype was picked up a small number of times. The chain is built from TRBV11-3 and TRBJ1-4; tentatively, D is TRBD1 (6 bases). Trimming pared 4 bases from V and 2 bases from J, leaving 17 bases between. The CDR3 has 17 amino acids. CDR1 and CDR2 from the germline V gene are SGHNT and YENEEA. CDR3 in DNA: TGTGCCAGCAGCTCCCGATGGGGCCAGGGGACTAATGAAAAACTGTTTTTT. Translation gives CASSSRWGQGTNEKLFF.

Here the CDR3 reads CASSQERDSYGYTF. The DNA of the CDR3 is TGTGCCAGCAGCCAAGAGAGAGATAGCTATGGCTACACCTTC. This sequence joins TRBV3-1 and TRBJ1-2; D gene unclear. Germline lookup yields CDR1 LGHDT and CDR2 YNNKEL (reference sequence). The CDR3 spans 14 residues. The germline V and J ends were trimmed by 0 bases and 4 bases, with 9 bases remaining between them.

This clonotype was counted between two and nine times. The genes are TRBV2 and TRBJ2-3; D might be TRBD1 or TRBD2, each matching 5 bases. Germline CDR1 and CDR2: SNHLY and FYNNEI. The CDR3 runs to 13 residues. The V end lost 5 bases, the J end lost 3 bases, and 9 bases lay between the germline ends. The CDR3 protein is CASSRDGTDTQYF. CDR3 sequence (DNA): TGTGCCAGCAGTAGGGACGGTACAGATACGCAGTATTTT.

The chain combines TRBV7-8 with TRBJ2-7, with a tentative D call TRBD1 (5 bases). The CDR3 is 13 amino acids. The germline V gene encodes CDR1 SGHVS and CDR2 FQNEAQ. V dropped 4 bases and J dropped 4 bases, with 11 bases sitting between them. CDR3 amino acids: CASSSDRFYEQYF. DNA of the CDR3: TGTGCCAGCAGCTCAGACAGATTTTACGAGCAGTACTTC.

This clonotype was counted only a few times. The rearrangement uses TRBV7-2 and TRBJ2-1; no clear D. The V end was cut by 8 bases, the J end by 0 bases, with 14 bases between. The CDR3 sequence is 15 residues long. The germline gives CDR1 SGHTA, CDR2 FQGNSA. The CDR3 DNA reads as TGTGCCAGCCTTAAGGGCCCCGACTCCTACAATGAGCAGTTCTTC. Its protein product is CASLKGPDSYNEQFF.

This clonotype was detected many times. CDR3 sequence reads: CASSLSWGFDTGELFF. CDR3 nucleotides: TGTGCCAGCAGCCTTTCGTGGGGGTTCGACACCGGGGAGCTGTTTTTT. The chain couples TRBV27 to TRBJ2-2, with D perhaps given as TRBD1 or TRBD2 (5 bases each). CDR3 length equals 16 residues. V lost 6 bases and J 3 bases, leaving 17 bases between the germline ends. CDR1 is MNHEY, CDR2 SMNVEV, per germline (reference sequence).

J is TRBJ1-5 and V is TRBV5-1, with TRBD1 identical over 8 bases. Germline trimming cut 1 base from V and 0 bases from J; bases unmatched to any gene: 6. The CDR3 sequence is 17 residues long. Germline CDR1 and CDR2: SGHRS and YFSETQ. The CDR3 loop is CASSLNRGEYSNQPQHF. Written as DNA, the CDR3 is TGCGCCAGCAGCTTGAACAGGGGGGAATATAGCAATCAGCCCCAGCATTTT.

This clonotype was observed many times. The genes are TRBV10-3 and TRBJ2-7; D perhaps matches TRBD2 (6 bases). V lost 0 bases, J lost 4 bases, and 19 bases lay in between. Germline CDR1 reads ENHRY; CDR2 reads SYGVKD. There are 17 residues in the CDR3. CDR3 sequence: CAISESSLDGSGYEQYF. As DNA, the CDR3 is TGTGCCATCAGTGAGTCGAGTCTCGACGGGAGTGGGTACGAGCAGTACTTC.

The chain combines TRBV24-1 with TRBJ2-1; D gene ambiguous. From germline, CDR1 is KGHDR and CDR2 SFDVKD. Trimming removed 5 bases from V and 2 bases from J, with 12 bases in between. The CDR3 contains 15 residues. CDR3 sequence (DNA): TGTGCCACCAGTGCGAAGGGTAATACCTACAATGAGCAGTTCTTC. Amino acids: CATSAKGNTYNEQFF.

This clonotype was picked up one time. At one boundary the junction diverges from the germline segment, which might be a read error. This chain joins TRBV27 and TRBJ1-5; TRBD1 aligns across 7 bases. The germline CDR1 and CDR2 sequences are MNHEY and SMNVEV (reference sequence). This CDR3 is built from 15 residues. The CDR3 DNA reads TGTGCCAGCAGTCCCGGGACAGTCAGCAATCAGCCCCACCATTTT. Its translation is CASSPGTVSNQPHHF.